This T cell receptor beta chain derives from a study of blood T cell repertoires in COVID-19. Turning to the study itself: Donors in the United States, Italy and Spain gave samples during acute or convalescent COVID-19. PBMCs, B-cell-depleted T cells, or T cells provided the cDNA or gDNA that made up the material.

Some clones are missing from TCRdb's copy, which holds only in-frame ones; the method was immunoSEQ multiplex PCR. The repertoire holds more than 90,000 clones, with 82% as singletons. The CDR3 consists of 14 residues. Looked up from germline, CDR1 is SGHDT and CDR2 is YYEEEE. V dropped 0 bases and J dropped 7; count of bases not matched to a gene: 4. The rearrangement links TRBV5-6 to TRBJ2-7; 10 bases line up with TRBD2. The sequence came from a man at least 80 years old with acute or convalescent COVID-19. The specimen sequenced was peripheral blood. CDR3: CASSLVFSGGEQYF. CDR3 in DNA: TGTGCCAGCAGCTTGGTCTTTAGCGGGGGGGAGCAGTACTTC.